Below, 9 T cell receptor beta chains from the same sample are listed, as sequenced in a study of post-analysis software for immune sequencing data. Tagging with unique molecular identifiers was a feature of the TCR beta cDNA libraries. From the PCR reads, TCRdb called clonotypes with MiXCR, one entry per CDR3 protein. The table lists about 770,000 distinct CDR3 sequences, just over 45% of them singletons, with just under 5% in the top ten. Points from the study as a whole: Relative to controls, patients had five TRBV segments at higher frequency, with TRBV5-6, TRBV5-1 and TRBV20-1 among these.

Antigen specificity for these receptors is unknown. What was sequenced was blood. Receptors were obtained from a girl aged 5 to 17 with multiple sclerosis.

In its sample, this clonotype was seen a few times. The chain couples TRBV28 to TRBJ1-2, with D possibly TRBD1 on 5 matching bases. V lost 3 bases to trimming and J lost 5 bases, with 10 bases between them. The CDR3 is 13 residues long. From germline, CDR1 is MDHEN and CDR2 SYDVKM. This chain's CDR3 is CASSLPQVYGYTF. DNA for the CDR3: TGTGCCAGCAGTTTGCCACAGGTTTATGGCTACACCTTC.

For this clonotype: The junction differs from germline at one of its ends, possibly a read error. The J gene is TRBJ2-7, the V gene TRBV20-1; D is uncertain. The CDR3 length is 15 residues. The germline gives CDR1 DFQATT, CDR2 SNEGSKA (reference sequence). The CDR3 reads CSARVTRDTFYEQYF. CDR3 DNA: TGTAGTGCTAGAGTTACCCGTGACACCTTTTACGAGCAGTACTTC.

This clonotype was observed a handful of times. The chain carries TRBV10-3 and TRBJ1-2, with 9 positions matching TRBD1. Germline CDR1 reads ENHRY; CDR2 reads SYGVKD. Trimming at V came to 0 bases and at J to 3 bases, leaving 8 bases not matched to a gene. The CDR3 consists of 17 residues. The CDR3 bases are TGTGCCATCAGTGAGTCTGGGACAGGGTTTTCTTACTATGGCTACACCTTC. Amino acid sequence: CAISESGTGFSYYGYTF.

V is TRBV18 and J is TRBJ1-5; possible D gene TRBD1, 5 bases. This CDR3 has 15 amino acids. Per the germline V gene, CDR1 is KGHSH and CDR2 is LQKENI. V was cut by 6 bases and J by 2 bases, with 14 bases left in between. Written as DNA, the CDR3 is TGTGCCAGCTCCCCGGGGGGGGAAGGCAATCAGCCCCAGCATTTT. This sequence encodes CASSPGGEGNQPQHF.

V is TRBV29-1 and J is TRBJ1-2, with 8 bases aligning to TRBD1. Germline V gene sequence: CDR1 SQVTM, CDR2 ANQGSEA. CDR3 size: 14 residues. J was trimmed by 13 bases and V by 4 bases; bases with no gene match: 17. CDR3 sequence reads: CSVVRSADRASPTF. The CDR3, as DNA: TGCAGCGTTGTGAGAAGCGCGGACAGGGCTTCACCCACCTTC.

The sample holds a few counts of this clonotype. Here the CDR3 DNA reads TGCAGTGCTAGAGCTAGCAACTCCTACGAGCAGTACTTC. Translating it yields CSARASNSYEQYF. This chain connects TRBV20-1 to TRBJ2-7, with D possibly matching TRBD2 (5 bases). V was trimmed by 1 base and J by 0 bases, leaving 7 bases between them. Germline CDR1 DFQATT, CDR2 SNEGSKA (reference sequence). CDR3 length equals 13 residues.

This clonotype appeared a few times. The chain employs TRBV7-3 and TRBJ2-5; D unresolved. V lost 2 bases, J lost 1 base, and 11 bases lay in between. CDR3 length: 15 amino acids. Germline CDR1 SGHTA, CDR2 FQGTGA. The CDR3 DNA is TGTGCCAGCAGCTTAGGCTCGGCACTCCAAGAGACCCAGTACTTC. This gives the protein CASSLGSALQETQYF.

This clonotype was seen more than once but under ten times. This chain joins TRBV7-2 and TRBJ2-5; D might be TRBD2 (7 bases). Deletions cut 5 bases from V and 5 bases from J, with 12 bases between. Germline assignment: CDR1 SGHTA and CDR2 FQGNSA. The CDR3 loop spans 13 amino acids. CDR3 in DNA: TGTGCCAGCAGCATACAGGGAGGGGAGACCCAGTACTTC. It encodes CASSIQGGETQYF.

This clonotype turned up a few times. The CDR3 sequence: CASSLATGSEQYF. CDR3 in DNA: TGTGCCAGCAGCTTAGCAACAGGGAGCGAGCAGTACTTC. The V gene is TRBV7-9, the J gene TRBJ2-7; the D gene is possibly TRBD1 (6 bases). Germline CDR1 is SEHNR and CDR2 is FQNEAQ (reference sequence). V lost 0 bases to trimming and J lost 6 bases, with 9 bases between them. The CDR3 is 13 amino acids.